This T cell receptor (beta chain) was recorded in a study of CD8 T cells in Susac syndrome. Reverse transcription of roughly 0.5 to 1 ug RNA used random hexamers. MiXCR was run by TCRdb on the immunoSEQ multiplex PCR reads, yielding one entry per CDR3 protein. The sample shows 95,000 to 150,000 distinct CDR3 sequences, roughly 94% of them seen only once. V lost 7 bases, J lost 6 bases, and 14 bases lay in between. The germline V gene has CDR1 SGHTA and CDR2 FQGNSA. The CDR3 is 13 amino acids. This clonotype was obtained from a human donor with Susac syndrome. This sequence joins TRBV7-2 and TRBJ2-3; no firm D call. Specimen: CD8+ T cells from PBMCs. CDR3 residues: CASTSAVRDTQYF. CDR3 DNA: TGTGCCAGCACCTCGGCGGTTCGGGATACGCAGTATTTT.